This record concerns one TCR beta chain sequence. TCRdb re-called the RT-PCR reads through MiXCR, storing one row per CDR3 protein. Here the sample spans some 550,000 distinct CDR3 sequences, 20% to 25% being singletons. This sample was included in a study of response to subunit inactivated influenza vaccine. Trimming at V came to 4 bases and at J to 0 bases, leaving 7 bases not matched to a gene. The CDR3 has 16 amino acids. CDR1 MNHNS and CDR2 SASEGT come from the germline V gene. In addition, the sample was reused for a study of T cells expressing NK-cell markers. That study adds: TCR beta libraries carry UMIs added by 5'RACE template switching. For several donors, the dominant NKG2C+ clonotypes made up roughly 1.0-7.0% of their CD8+ T cells.

This chain connects TRBV6-1 to TRBJ2-3, with 7 positions matching TRBD1. The source is a man aged 50 or older who received an inactivated influenza vaccine. Sequencing was performed on CD4+ T cells sorted from PBMCs, taken 11 to 12 days after vaccination. The chain's CDR3 is CASSVTGAPSTDTQYF. The CDR3 coding sequence is TGTGCCAGCAGTGTTACAGGGGCGCCAAGCACAGATACGCAGTATTTT.